This entry lists 25 T cell receptor beta chains sequenced from one sample in a study of cytomegalovirus exposure and HLA in healthy donors. 60 Vbeta and 13 Jbeta primers were used in PCR. This table comes from immunoSEQ multiplex PCR, and its TCRdb copy is limited to in-frame clones, with some not included. The sample includes over 150,000 clones, over 60% seen only once; the top ten take approximately 2.8%. Specimen: PBMCs. The source of these receptors is a woman in her twenties or thirties in good health and CMV-seronegative.

The V and J genes are TRBV5-3 and TRBJ1-5, with 9 bases aligning to TRBD1. TRBV5-3 is annotated as an ORF whose role is uncertain. V gave up 3 bases and J gave up 0 bases; unmatched junction bases: 7. The CDR3 contains 17 residues. Here the CDR3 DNA reads TGTGCCAGAAGCTATCGACAGGGGGGGGATAGCAATCAGCCCCAGCATTTT. It encodes CARSYRQGGDSNQPQHF.

This chain connects TRBV16 to TRBJ1-1; D is uncertain. Trimming cost V 0 bases and J 6 bases, with 11 bases left between them. The CDR3 extends over 14 amino acids. Germline CDR1 is KGHSY and CDR2 is FQNENV. CDR3 residues: CASSQSGVGSEAFF. The CDR3 nucleotides read TGTGCCAGCAGCCAATCCGGAGTTGGCTCTGAAGCTTTCTTT.

The rearrangement links TRBV28 to TRBJ2-3; 7 nucleotides align to TRBD1. The CDR3 runs to 13 residues. The V gene's germline CDR1 is MDHEN and CDR2 SYDVKM. J gave up 1 base and V 11 bases, and 6 bases lay outside the gene matches. CDR3 sequence (DNA): TGTGCCTCCAACAGGGGAGGCACAGATACGCAGTATTTT. It codes for CASNRGGTDTQYF.

This sequence joins TRBV6-6 and TRBJ2-5; 9 bases map to TRBD2. CDR3 length: 14 residues. V lost 7 bases to trimming and J lost 4 bases; unmatched junction nucleotides: 7. The germline gives CDR1 MNHNY, CDR2 SVGAGI (reference sequence). The CDR3 spells CASKVAGGRETQYF. CDR3 coding DNA: TGTGCCAGCAAGGTGGCGGGAGGGCGAGAGACCCAGTACTTC.

The CDR3 region is CASSFSGRGYNEQFF. CDR3 sequence (DNA): TGTGCCAGCAGTTTTAGCGGGAGAGGTTACAATGAGCAGTTCTTC. This chain connects TRBV28 to TRBJ2-1; 9 bases match TRBD2. V lost 3 bases to trimming and J lost 4 bases; unmatched junction nucleotides: 4. The CDR3 covers 15 residues. Germline assignment: CDR1 MDHEN and CDR2 SYDVKM. Full variable domain (remainder filled in from reference TRBV28 and TRBJ2-1): DVKVTQSSRYLVKRTGEKVFLECVQDMDHENMFWYRQDPGLGLRLIYFSYDVKMKEKGDIPEGYSVSREKKERFSLILESASTNQTSMYLCASSFSGRGYNEQFFGPGTRLTVL.

The chain is built from TRBV29-1 and TRBJ1-5; possibly TRBD1 for D (5 bases). The CDR3 spans 13 residues. The germline V gene encodes CDR1 SQVTM and CDR2 ANQGSEA. V was pared by 4 bases and J by 11 bases, with 18 bases between. DNA for the CDR3: TGCAGCGTTGTATTGGGGGGGACTGGGGCCCAGCATTTT. Protein sequence: CSVVLGGTGAQHF.

The V and J genes are TRBV5-4 and TRBJ2-3, with TRBD2 as a possible D gene (6 bases). CDR3 size: 15 residues. With 0 bases removed from V and 1 base from J, the gap between germline ends came to 9 bases. Germline V gene data show CDR1 as SGHNT and CDR2 as YYREEE (reference sequence). The CDR3 region is CASSLETSGTDTQYF. CDR3 bases: TGTGCCAGCAGCTTGGAGACTAGTGGCACAGATACGCAGTATTTT.

This rearrangement joins TRBV29-1 to TRBJ2-1; 9 bases align to TRBD2. This CDR3 is 13 amino acids long. Germline V gives CDR1 SQVTM, CDR2 ANQGSEA. The V segment lost 7 bases and the J segment 10 bases; nucleotides outside the gene matches: 11. CDR3: CSGGRREGREQFF. The CDR3 DNA reads as TGCAGCGGGGGAAGGCGGGAGGGCCGCGAGCAGTTCTTC.

This chain links TRBV28 with TRBJ2-7, with 12 nucleotides matching TRBD1. The CDR3 runs 14 residues. With V trimmed by 4 bases and J by 5 bases, 3 bases remained unmatched. Looked up from germline, CDR1 is MDHEN and CDR2 is SYDVKM. The CDR3 region is CASSSGQGADEQYF. CDR3 bases: TGTGCCAGCAGTTCGGGACAGGGGGCCGACGAGCAGTACTTC.

V and J are TRBV2 and TRBJ1-5, with D possibly TRBD1 on 5 matching bases. V was cut by 6 bases and J by 4 bases, with 16 bases left in between. The CDR3 loop spans 15 amino acids. Germline loops: CDR1 SNHLY, CDR2 FYNNEI. This CDR3 is CASSDGGGWNQPQHF. The CDR3 region has the DNA TGTGCCAGCAGCGACGGGGGGGGTTGGAATCAGCCCCAGCATTTT.

This chain connects TRBV28 to TRBJ2-5, with unresolved D. The DNA end is more similar to TRBJ2-7, so the J call may be wrong. Germline CDR1 MDHEN, CDR2 SYDVKM. This CDR3 has 10 amino acids. The CDR3 bases are TGTGCCAGCAGTACCTACGAGCAGTACTTC. This translates into CASSTYEQYF.

This clone turned up a few times. V gene TRBV5-6 combines with J gene TRBJ1-5; D gene unclear. V shed 1 base and J shed 1 base, with 9 bases lying between them. The CDR3 consists of 15 residues. Germline V CDR1 and CDR2: SGHDT, YYEEEE. The CDR3: CASSLRSSSNQPQHF. The CDR3, as DNA: TGTGCCAGCAGCTTGAGGAGCAGCAGCAATCAGCCCCAGCATTTT.

The chain links TRBV2 to TRBJ2-7; 11 positions agree with TRBD2. Germline values: CDR1 SNHLY, CDR2 FYNNEI. The length of the CDR3 is 17 residues. Trimming at V came to 7 bases and at J to 0 bases, leaving 11 bases not matched to a gene. The CDR3 sequence is CASIITSGGGSSYEQYF. DNA for the CDR3: TGTGCCAGCATTATAACTAGCGGGGGAGGGAGCTCCTACGAGCAGTACTTC.

This clone was seen more than once but under ten times. The chain employs TRBV19 and TRBJ1-5; D might be TRBD1 (6 bases). The CDR3 spans 12 residues. Germline V gene lookup returns CDR1 LNHDA and CDR2 SQIVND (reference sequence). The V end lost 10 bases, the J end lost 6 bases, and 13 bases lay between the germline ends. CDR3 DNA: TGTGCCATAGCCCGGGGGGCTCAGCCCCAGCATTTT. Translating it yields CAIARGAQPQHF.

This chain connects TRBV15 to TRBJ1-1; possible D gene TRBD1, 5 bases. Germline CDR1 and CDR2: LNHNV and YYDKDF (reference sequence). Trimming shortened V by 1 base and J by 6 bases, and 15 bases separated the two germline ends. This CDR3 comprises 15 residues. CDR3 amino acids: CATSRGGGLNAEAFF. The CDR3 nucleotides read TGTGCCACCAGCAGAGGCGGGGGATTAAACGCTGAAGCTTTCTTT.

This clone was detected only a few times. The chain combines TRBV5-4 with TRBJ2-1; 9 bases match TRBD2. This CDR3 comprises 15 residues. V lost 2 bases and J lost 0; bases outside the gene matches: 0. Looked up from germline, CDR1 is SGHNT and CDR2 is YYREEE (reference sequence). CDR3 sequence: CASSFSGSSYNEQFF. The CDR3 DNA sequence: TGTGCCAGCAGCTTTAGCGGGAGCTCCTACAATGAGCAGTTCTTC.

V and J are TRBV2 and TRBJ2-2, with D unclear. Germline V gives CDR1 SNHLY, CDR2 FYNNEI. V shed 7 bases and J shed 1 base, with 10 bases lying between them. The CDR3 consists of 14 residues. The DNA for the CDR3 is TGTGCCAGCATGTTGTTCTGGAACACCGGGGAGCTGTTTTTT. It encodes CASMLFWNTGELFF.

The V call is TRBV19, the J call TRBJ1-1; 9 bases match TRBD1. V lost 5 bases to trimming and J lost 11 bases; unmatched junction nucleotides: 6. The CDR3 runs to 12 residues. Per the germline V gene, CDR1 is LNHDA and CDR2 is SQIVND (reference sequence). CDR3 coding DNA: TGTGCCAGTAGTCCAGGGACAGGGAAGGCTTTCTTT. Protein product: CASSPGTGKAFF.

A note on this clone: A read error may produce the germline difference seen at one junction end. The chain recombines TRBV29-1 with TRBJ2-7; 9 bases map to TRBD1. The CDR3 loop spans 13 amino acids. CDR1 is SQVTM and CDR2 is ANQGSEA in the germline V gene. The CDR3 bases are TGCAGCGGAAGAACAGGGGGCTCCCACGAGCAGTACTTC. It translates to CSGRTGGSHEQYF.

The CDR3 loop is CASSLAGRQGGEQYF. For the CDR3, the DNA is TGTGCCAGCAGCTTAGCCGGTAGACAGGGGGGCGAGCAGTACTTC. The V and J genes are TRBV7-9 and TRBJ2-7; 9 bases fit TRBD1. The CDR3 sequence is 15 residues long. V trimming: 0 bases; J trimming: 6 bases; junction bases outside the gene matches: 6. Germline CDR1 SEHNR, CDR2 FQNEAQ (reference sequence).

The chain carries TRBV28 and TRBJ2-5, with 9 bases fitting TRBD2. V dropped 4 bases and J dropped 5; count of bases not matched to a gene: 14. The length of the CDR3 is 17 residues. In germline, CDR1 is MDHEN, CDR2 SYDVKM. The CDR3 protein is CASSYRLAANSAETQYF. DNA for the CDR3: TGTGCCAGCAGTTACCGACTAGCGGCCAACTCTGCGGAGACCCAGTACTTC.

This clone was counted a single time. The CDR3 is CASRPSRIIIAGNTGELFF. CDR3 coding DNA: TGTGCCAGCAGACCCTCTCGAATTATCATAGCGGGAAACACCGGGGAGCTGTTTTTT. This chain links TRBV11-2 with TRBJ2-2; TRBD2 matches 8 bases. Trimming at V came to 6 bases and at J to 2 bases, leaving 17 bases not matched to a gene. CDR3 length equals 19 residues. Germline CDR1 reads SGHAT; CDR2 reads FQNNGV. Full variable domain (outside the CDR3, taken from reference TRBV11-2 and TRBJ2-2): EAGVAQSPRYKIIEKRQSVAFWCNPISGHATLYWYQQILGQGPKLLIQFQNNGVVDDSQLPKDRFSAERLKGVDSTLKIQPAKLEDSAVYLCASRPSRIIIAGNTGELFFGEGSRLTVL.

The J gene is TRBJ2-2, the V gene TRBV7-9, with 8 bases identical to TRBD2. Per the germline V gene, CDR1 is SEHNR and CDR2 is FQNEAQ (reference sequence). J lost 4 bases, V lost 5 bases, and 6 bases had no gene match. The CDR3 loop spans 15 amino acids. As DNA, the CDR3 is TGTGCCAGCAGCAAGAATAGCGGGACCACCGGGGAGCTGTTTTTT. Residues: CASSKNSGTTGELFF.

This clone turned up a few times. The chain combines TRBV18 with TRBJ1-6; possible D gene TRBD1, 6 bases. Per germline, CDR1 KGHSH and CDR2 LQKENI. The CDR3 is made up of 17 amino acids. V lost 3 bases to trimming and J lost 0 bases, with 12 bases between them. The CDR3 protein is CASSPWDISSYNSPLHF. The CDR3 nucleotides are TGTGCCAGCTCACCTTGGGACATCAGCTCCTATAATTCACCCCTCCACTTT.

This clone occurred a few times. This may come from a read error, since a much larger clone is one base off. This chain connects TRBV4-2 to TRBJ1-5; D uncertain. Per the germline V gene, CDR1 is LGHNA and CDR2 is YNFKEQ. The CDR3 is 15 residues long. CDR3 nucleotides: TGTGCCAGCAGCCAAGTACTGCTTAGCCATCAGCCCCAGCATTTT. Translation: CASSQVLLSHQPQHF.